Following are 13 T cell receptor beta chains from one sample sequenced in a study of blood T cell repertoires in COVID-19. The table came from immunoSEQ multiplex PCR; TCRdb's copy has only in-frame clones and leaves some out. The table includes 85,000 or so clones, roughly 88% detected once. Sequenced: peripheral blood. The receptors were sampled from a man in his forties or fifties with active or convalescent COVID-19.

This sequence joins TRBV4-1 and TRBJ1-5; a weak D match, TRBD1 (5 bases). This CDR3 comprises 17 residues. Germline CDR1 and CDR2: MGHRA and YSYEKL. The V gene lost 0 bases and the J gene lost 2 bases, with 14 bases spanning the gap. The CDR3 DNA sequence: TGCGCCAGCAGCCAAGATTTGGAGGGGTGGGGCAATCAGCCCCAGCATTTT. Protein product: CASSQDLEGWGNQPQHF.

In its sample, this clone was seen once. J is TRBJ2-1 and V is TRBV25-1; D is ambiguous. This CDR3 has 14 residues. Germline CDR1 is MGHDK and CDR2 is SYGVNS. Between the trimmed V and J ends, which lost 1 base and 6 bases, there was a span of 10 bases. CDR3 nucleotides: TGTGCCAGCAGTGAATTCTTACAAATCAATGAGCAGTTCTTC. Translating it yields CASSEFLQINEQFF.

The rearrangement joins TRBV9 to TRBJ2-3; D is undetermined. Trimming took off 4 bases at V and 0 bases at J, with 6 bases between the two ends. CDR3 length: 13 amino acids. The germline V gene has CDR1 SGDLS and CDR2 YYNGEE. The DNA for the CDR3 is TGTGCCAGCAGCCCCTCTAGCACAGATACGCAGTATTTT. The encoded protein is CASSPSSTDTQYF. Filled out from reference TRBV9 and TRBJ2-3, the complete variable domain reads DSGVTQTPKHLITATGQRVTLRCSPRSGDLSVYWYQQSLDQGLQFLIQYYNGEERAKGNILERFSAQQFPDLHSELNLSSLELGDSALYFCASSPSSTDTQYFGPGTRLTVL.

The chain is built from TRBV11-3 and TRBJ2-3, with 9 bases identical to TRBD1. The V segment lost 4 bases and the J segment 4 bases; nucleotides outside the gene matches: 6. Germline V gene data show CDR1 as SGHNT and CDR2 as YENEEA. CDR3 length: 15 amino acids. CDR3 sequence reads: CASSSGTGSPDTQYF. As DNA, the CDR3 is TGTGCCAGCAGCTCAGGGACAGGGTCCCCAGATACGCAGTATTTT.

The genes are TRBV6-6 and TRBJ2-2, with 7 bases identical to TRBD1. V lost 6 bases to trimming and J lost 6 bases; unmatched junction nucleotides: 7. Germline V gives CDR1 MNHNY, CDR2 SVGAGI (reference sequence). The CDR3 sequence is 14 residues long. The CDR3 DNA follows: TGTGCCAGCAGAACCCCTAGGGGGCCCGGGGAGCTGTTTTTT. Amino acid sequence: CASRTPRGPGELFF.

The chain uses TRBV19 and TRBJ2-3; a possible D gene is TRBD1 (6 bases). The V and J ends lost 3 bases and 4 bases respectively, with 11 bases between them. CDR1 and CDR2 (germline): LNHDA, SQIVND (reference sequence). There are 14 residues in the CDR3. The CDR3 here is CASSIRTEADTQYF. In DNA, the CDR3 is TGTGCCAGTAGTATTAGGACAGAGGCAGATACGCAGTATTTT.

CDR3 amino acids: CASSQPGNSGNTIYF. CDR3 nucleotide sequence: TGTGCCAGCAGCCAACCTGGCAACTCTGGAAACACCATATATTTT. This chain links TRBV3-1 (or the pseudogene TRBV3-2) with TRBJ1-3; D is undetermined. The V gene lost 2 bases and the J gene lost 0 bases, with 8 bases spanning the gap. The CDR3 is made up of 15 amino acids. From germline, CDR1 is LGHDT and CDR2 YNNKEL (reference sequence).

The rearrangement uses TRBV29-1 and TRBJ2-3, with D possibly TRBD1 on 5 matching bases. This CDR3 comprises 14 residues. The V gene lost 3 bases and the J gene lost 1 base, with 11 bases spanning the gap. Germline assignment: CDR1 SQVTM and CDR2 ANQGSEA. This chain's CDR3 is CSVDQGKGTDTQYF. The CDR3, as DNA: TGCAGCGTTGATCAGGGAAAGGGCACAGATACGCAGTATTTT.

The rearrangement joins TRBV28 to TRBJ1-4; D gene ambiguous. CDR1 is MDHEN, CDR2 SYDVKM, per germline. This CDR3 spans 15 amino acids. V was clipped by 0 bases and J by 5 bases, with 10 bases between them. The CDR3 loop is CASSLWAGQNEKLFF. DNA of the CDR3: TGTGCCAGCAGTTTATGGGCAGGCCAGAATGAAAAACTGTTTTTT.

This clone was seen just once. The chain couples TRBV5-4 to TRBJ2-1; D possibly corresponds to TRBD2 (5 bases). Deletions cut 4 bases from V and 11 bases from J, with 13 bases between. The CDR3 consists of 12 residues. Germline CDR1 and CDR2: SGHNT and YYREEE (reference sequence). The CDR3 sequence is CASSAVRDQQFF. For the CDR3, the DNA is TGTGCCAGCAGCGCGGTTCGGGATCAGCAGTTCTTC.

The CDR3 is CASSQDRAQGRATDTQYF. In nucleotides, the CDR3 is TGCGCCAGCAGCCAAGATCGGGCCCAGGGGCGCGCCACAGATACGCAGTATTTT. This rearrangement joins TRBV4-1 to TRBJ2-3; possible D gene TRBD1, 6 bases. There are 18 residues in the CDR3. The V gene's germline CDR1 is MGHRA and CDR2 YSYEKL. Trimming cost V 0 bases and J 2 bases, with 18 bases left between them.

J is TRBJ2-5 and V is TRBV7-9; 11 bases agree with TRBD2. CDR3 size: 17 residues. V shed 1 base, J shed 4 bases, and the junction held 8 bases outside the gene matches. The germline gives CDR1 SEHNR, CDR2 FQNEAQ (reference sequence). CDR3 sequence reads: CASSLEASGRSGETQYF. The CDR3 bases are TGTGCCAGCAGCTTAGAGGCTAGCGGGAGGAGCGGAGAGACCCAGTACTTC.

DNA for the CDR3: TGCGCCAGCAGCTTGGACAGTTCCGGGGAGCTGTTTTTT. Its translation: CASSLDSSGELFF. The rearrangement uses TRBV5-1 and TRBJ2-2; D not resolved. V was trimmed by 0 bases and J by 6 bases, leaving 6 bases between them. CDR3 length: 13 residues. Germline V gene sequence: CDR1 SGHRS, CDR2 YFSETQ.